The 6 T cell receptor beta chains presented below share a single source sample, sequenced in a study of CD4 T cells in relation to SARS-CoV-2 and coronaviruses. No antigens are known for them. The unexposed donors gave CD4+ T cells in about 2011-2018, prior to COVID-19. CD4+ T cells were isolated from the cells after about nine days of culture. The protocol was immunoSEQ multiplex PCR, while the TCRdb copy is restricted to in-frame clones and leaves out a portion. The table lists about 30,000 clones, around 72% of them singletons, with approximately 13% in the top ten. Sequencing was done on a sample of CD4+ T cells from PBMCs, cultured in vitro. The receptors originated from a human donor in good health.

The gene calls are TRBV7-2 and TRBJ1-3; unclear D gene. Germline V gene lookup returns CDR1 SGHTA and CDR2 FQGNSA. Trimming took 0 bases from V and 2 from J, leaving 8 bases between them. There are 15 residues in the CDR3. The CDR3: CASSLASAAGNTIYF. CDR3 sequence (DNA): TGTGCCAGCAGCTTAGCCAGCGCCGCTGGAAACACCATATATTTT.

The chain joins TRBV6-6 to TRBJ2-5, with D unclear. Per germline, CDR1 MNHNY and CDR2 SVGAGI (reference sequence). V shed 4 bases and J shed 0 bases, with 3 bases lying between them. The CDR3 length is 12 residues. CDR3 in amino acids: CASSWDQETQYF. DNA for the CDR3: TGTGCCAGCAGTTGGGACCAAGAGACCCAGTACTTC.

In regard to this clone: The same CDR3 arises from other DNA sequences in this sample as well. V and J are TRBV5-1 and TRBJ2-7; 7 bases line up with TRBD2. V lost 0 bases, J lost 3 bases, and 0 bases stayed unmatched. There are 13 residues in the CDR3. Looked up from germline, CDR1 is SGHRS and CDR2 is YFSETQ. This chain's CDR3 is CASSLGGGYEQYF. For the CDR3, the DNA is TGCGCCAGCAGCTTGGGCGGGGGCTACGAGCAGTACTTC.

This clone was found a few times. This chain joins TRBV6-5 and TRBJ2-1; weak D call: TRBD2 (7 bases). Germline V CDR1 and CDR2: MNHEY, SVGAGI. V was trimmed by 6 bases and J by 6 bases, leaving 12 bases between them. The CDR3 loop spans 13 amino acids. The CDR3 protein is CASSHGGPNEQFF. DNA for the CDR3: TGTGCCAGCAGCCACGGGGGGCCCAATGAGCAGTTCTTC.

The chain carries TRBV6-2 or TRBV6-3 and TRBJ2-6; D tentatively fits TRBD1 or TRBD2 (5 bases each). The CDR3 contains 16 residues. Trimming cost V 2 bases and J 4 bases, with 12 bases left between them. Germline CDR1 and CDR2: MNHEY and SVGEGT. CDR3 DNA: TGTGCCAGCAGTTACAGTTCGGGGCTAGGGGCCAACGTCCTGACTTTC. It yields the protein CASSYSSGLGANVLTF.

V is TRBV19 and J is TRBJ1-6, with TRBD1 as a possible D gene (5 bases). The germline V gene encodes CDR1 LNHDA and CDR2 SQIVND (reference sequence). This CDR3 is 19 amino acids long. The V and J ends lost 6 bases and 0 bases respectively, with 21 bases between them. In DNA form, the CDR3 reads TGTGCCAGTAGATCATTGGGGAGGGGTTCAGGCTCCTATAATTCACCCCTCCACTTT. This sequence encodes CASRSLGRGSGSYNSPLHF.